This T cell receptor (beta chain) was found in a study of T-cell memory formation after mild COVID-19. General study results and limits: The study found balanced CD4/CD8 in clones contracting day 15 to 85 and a CD4+ lean in later expanders.

Germline CDR1 MNHNS, CDR2 SASEGT. The CDR3 covers 13 residues. Trimming at V came to 10 bases and at J to 3 bases, leaving 8 bases not matched to a gene. TCR alpha and TCR beta cDNA libraries with sample barcodes and UMIs came from 5'RACE using constant-segment primers. TCRdb re-called the 5' RACE reads through MiXCR, storing one row per CDR3 protein. The sample consists of about 290,000 distinct CDR3 sequences, around 15% of them appearing once. This clonotype was recorded a few times. The antigen is undetermined. This receptor was obtained from a man between 18 and 35 years old who had mild COVID-19 (a few samples of this study predate the infection). Cell type and time point are not known. The sequencing input was PBMCs or a T cell subset sorted from them (not recorded which). This rearrangement joins TRBV6-1 to TRBJ1-1; 7 bases match TRBD1. CDR3: CAIPRDSHTEAFF. The CDR3 region has the DNA TGTGCCATCCCAAGGGACAGTCACACTGAAGCTTTCTTT.